This TCR beta chain appears in the sequencing data of a study of metastatic and nonmetastatic thyroid tumors. Study-level information: Malignant thyroid and benign thyroid patients provided blood and tumor or nodule tissue whose repertoires were compared. Study-level points and caveats: The reported finding was significantly higher TCR beta diversity in malignant thyroid tumors relative to benign nodules, in blood and tumor.

Among the patients, none had received any treatment before thyroid surgery. Original processing notes: Clinicopathological groups of papillary thyroid cancer showed CDR3 differences that were used to build a distant-metastasis classifier. TCRdb re-called clones from the PCR reads using MiXCR. Here the V and J calls rest on TCRdb's processing, not on the authors' analysis. Of some 38,000 clones in the sample, approximately 19% were seen once. Germline V gene lookup returns CDR1 PRHDT and CDR2 FYEKMQ (reference sequence). This CDR3 has 15 residues. V shed 0 bases, J shed 3 bases, and the junction held 2 bases outside the gene matches. This clone appeared many times. What it binds is not known.

The sequenced sample was blood. This chain connects TRBV13 to TRBJ2-3; 8 positions match TRBD1. The receptor's source is a female donor with papillary thyroid cancer or a benign thyroid nodule (not recorded which). Some clones in this sample may be carry-over from other donors' samples. The chain's CDR3 is CASSLGTGVTDTQYF. The CDR3, as DNA: TGTGCCAGCAGCTTAGGGACAGGGGTGACAGATACGCAGTATTTT.